Sequencing of this T cell receptor beta chain was carried out in a study of blood T cell repertoires in COVID-19. J gave up 0 bases and V 0 bases, and 3 bases lay outside the gene matches. Germline V gene sequence: CDR1 MNHEY, CDR2 SVGAGI. The CDR3 is made up of 16 amino acids. Participants had their cohort set by participant-reported clinical history. Each recovered donor of Cohort 3 presented with two negative PCRs, clearance, or symptom resolution. Original handling: The authors estimated nucleated cell counts from reference gene primer amplification. Profiled with immunoSEQ multiplex PCR; TCRdb holds only in-frame clones, not every one. V and J calls and clone size are as listed in that table; D and trimming were resolved from the DNA. This table has about 280,000 clones, roughly 89% appearing once.

The sample comprised PBMCs or T cells enriched from blood (not recorded which). The chain joins TRBV6-5 to TRBJ2-7; 9 nucleotides align to TRBD2. This receptor was identified in a middle-aged woman who had recovered from COVID-19. The DNA of the CDR3 is TGTGCCAGCAGTTACTCTGGACTAGCGAGCTCCTACGAGCAGTACTTC. Its protein product is CASSYSGLASSYEQYF.